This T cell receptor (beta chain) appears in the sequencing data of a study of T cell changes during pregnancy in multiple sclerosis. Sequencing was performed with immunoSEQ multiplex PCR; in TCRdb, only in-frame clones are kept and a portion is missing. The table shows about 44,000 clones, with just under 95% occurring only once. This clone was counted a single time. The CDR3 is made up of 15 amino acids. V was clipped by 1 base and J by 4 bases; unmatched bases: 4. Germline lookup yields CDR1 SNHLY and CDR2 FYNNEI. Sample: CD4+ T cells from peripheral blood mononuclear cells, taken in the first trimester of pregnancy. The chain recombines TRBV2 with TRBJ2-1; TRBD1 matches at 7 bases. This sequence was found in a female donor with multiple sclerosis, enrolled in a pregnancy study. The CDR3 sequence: CASSEEGAVYNEQFF. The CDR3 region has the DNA TGTGCCAGCAGTGAAGAGGGGGCTGTGTACAATGAGCAGTTCTTC.